The 28 T cell receptor beta chains presented below share a single source sample, sequenced in a study of blood T cells in healthy people across ages. Next came a second PCR, run for roughly 6 to 11 cycles, which used a sample-barcoded 5' primer along with a J-beta primer mix. TCRdb passed the 5' RACE reads through MiXCR, listing each CDR3 protein once. The repertoire holds approximately 600,000 distinct CDR3 sequences, around three fifths seen once, with approximately 40% in the top ten. Sequencing input: blood. The source is a man in his sixties in good health.

This rearrangement joins TRBV7-2 to TRBJ2-1; TRBD2 matches 9 bases. Per germline, CDR1 SGHTA and CDR2 FQGNSA. This CDR3 region has 15 residues. V lost 1 base, J lost 5 bases, and 3 bases stayed unmatched. The chain's CDR3 is CASSLVSGSNNEQFF. Written as DNA, the CDR3 is TGTGCCAGCAGCTTAGTTAGCGGGAGTAACAATGAGCAGTTCTTC.

This chain uses TRBV28 with TRBJ2-4; 7 bases fit TRBD1. The J segment lost 4 bases and the V segment lost 3 bases, leaving 9 bases of the junction unmatched. CDR1 MDHEN and CDR2 SYDVKM come from the germline V gene. This CDR3 has 16 residues. DNA of the CDR3: TGTGCCAGCAGTTTCTGGGGCACAGGGGAGAAAAACATTCAGTACTTC. It translates to CASSFWGTGEKNIQYF.

This clonotype has more than one count but fewer than ten. V is TRBV12-3 or TRBV12-4 and J is TRBJ2-7; TRBD1 matches 10 bases. CDR3 length: 15 amino acids. Germline trimming cut 6 bases from V and 5 bases from J; bases unmatched to any gene: 10. The DNA for the CDR3 is TGTGCCAGCAGCCAACGAGGACAGGGGGTTAACGAGCAGTACTTC. Amino acids: CASSQRGQGVNEQYF.

The rearrangement uses TRBV15 and TRBJ1-4; 8 bases are shared with TRBD1. The J segment lost 8 bases and the V segment lost 0 bases, leaving 8 bases of the junction unmatched. CDR1 is LNHNV, CDR2 YYDKDF, per germline (reference sequence). CDR3 size: 16 residues. CDR3 protein: CATSRDYQGAGEKLFF. The CDR3 DNA reads as TGTGCCACCAGCAGAGACTACCAGGGGGCTGGGGAAAAACTGTTTTTT.

The chain recombines TRBV10-3 with TRBJ2-5, with a tentative D call TRBD2 (5 bases). The V end lost 8 bases, the J end lost 2 bases, and 6 bases lay between the germline ends. From germline, CDR1 is ENHRY and CDR2 SYGVKD. CDR3 length: 11 amino acids. CDR3 sequence (DNA): TGTGCCATCGGGAGTCAAGAGACCCAGTACTTC. Translated: CAIGSQETQYF.

This clonotype appeared a few times. The genes are TRBV11-2 and TRBJ1-1; D remains unclear. CDR1 is SGHAT and CDR2 is FQNNGV in the germline V gene. The CDR3 consists of 14 residues. Trimming shortened V by 5 bases and J by 1 base, and 11 bases separated the two germline ends. The chain's CDR3 is CASSPPPANTEAFF. The CDR3 DNA sequence: TGTGCCAGCAGCCCCCCACCCGCGAACACTGAAGCTTTCTTT.

This clonotype showed up just once. The rearrangement uses TRBV10-3 and TRBJ2-3, with 12 nucleotides matching TRBD1. Unmatched junction bases numbered 3, after V lost 6 bases and J lost 2 bases. There are 15 residues in the CDR3. The V gene's germline CDR1 is ENHRY and CDR2 SYGVKD. CDR3 amino acids: CAIRRDRGLTDTQYF. The DNA for the CDR3 is TGTGCCATCAGACGGGACAGGGGGCTCACAGATACGCAGTATTTT.

The chain carries TRBV20-1 and TRBJ1-6, with D possibly TRBD1 on 5 matching bases. Trimming removed 6 bases at V and 7 bases at J, with 10 bases between. The germline V gene encodes CDR1 DFQATT and CDR2 SNEGSKA (reference sequence). The CDR3 length is 12 residues. The CDR3 sequence: CSAQGRNSPLHF. The CDR3 DNA reads as TGCAGTGCCCAGGGACGGAATTCACCCCTCCACTTT.

The chain uses TRBV5-5 and TRBJ2-3; tentatively, D is TRBD1 (5 bases). Trimming left V 0 bases short and J 2 bases short, with 13 bases between. This CDR3 is 16 amino acids long. Germline loops: CDR1 SGHKS, CDR2 YYEKEE (reference sequence). The CDR3 loop reads CASSLAGRAYTDTQYF. The CDR3 nucleotides read TGTGCCAGCAGCTTGGCTGGCAGGGCATACACAGATACGCAGTATTTT.

This rearrangement joins TRBV6-1 to TRBJ2-2; 10 nucleotides agree with TRBD2. V lost 6 bases to trimming and J lost 6 bases; unmatched junction nucleotides: 19. The germline CDR1 and CDR2 sequences are MNHNS and SASEGT. This CDR3 comprises 19 residues. CDR3 DNA: TGTGCCAGCAGAACTCTCAGACTAGCGGGCGTCGACCAAGCCGGGGAGCTGTTTTTT. The encoded protein is CASRTLRLAGVDQAGELFF.

This clonotype was recorded a few times. The chain uses TRBV7-2 and TRBJ2-1; D may be TRBD2 (6 bases). CDR1 is SGHTA and CDR2 is FQGNSA in the germline V gene. V gave up 1 base and J gave up 5 bases, with 12 bases separating them. The CDR3 extends over 15 amino acids. DNA for the CDR3: TGTGCCAGCAGCTTAGGGGAGGTGTGGGACAATGAGCAGTTCTTC. It specifies CASSLGEVWDNEQFF.

The genes are TRBV10-3 and TRBJ2-2, with 10 bases matching TRBD2. Unmatched junction bases numbered 7, after V lost 8 bases and J lost 1 base. CDR3 length: 16 residues. CDR1 and CDR2 from the germline V gene are ENHRY and SYGVKD. The CDR3 sequence: CAIAQRGGMNTGELFF. The CDR3, as DNA: TGTGCCATCGCCCAGCGGGGGGGGATGAACACCGGGGAGCTGTTTTTT.

This clonotype has more than one count but fewer than ten. V is TRBV5-1 and J is TRBJ2-1, with 12 positions matching TRBD1. Germline trimming cut 4 bases from V and 5 bases from J; bases unmatched to any gene: 4. The germline gives CDR1 SGHRS, CDR2 YFSETQ. The CDR3 has 15 residues. The CDR3 nucleotides read TGCGCCAGCAGCCCGGGACAGGGGGCTCACAATGAGCAGTTCTTC. It specifies CASSPGQGAHNEQFF.

The chain recombines TRBV11-2 with TRBJ1-1, with TRBD1 as a possible D gene (6 bases). Trimming left V 5 bases short and J 8 bases short, with 21 bases between. The CDR3 totals 15 residues. CDR1 and CDR2 (germline): SGHAT, FQNNGV. The CDR3 region has the DNA TGTGCCAGCAGCACACGTCTAGGGGGGCTAGGGGAAGCTTTCTTT. Protein sequence: CASSTRLGGLGEAFF.

The chain carries TRBV19 and TRBJ1-5; the match to TRBD1 covers 9 bases. Trimming removed 6 bases from V and 7 bases from J; junction bases left unmatched: 7. The CDR3 is made up of 14 amino acids. Looked up from germline, CDR1 is LNHDA and CDR2 is SQIVND (reference sequence). The CDR3 spells CASSQTGGQQPQHF. Written as DNA, the CDR3 is TGTGCCAGTAGCCAGACAGGGGGTCAGCAGCCCCAGCATTTT.

This sequence joins TRBV6-5 and TRBJ1-5; D perhaps matches TRBD1 (5 bases). CDR3 length: 15 amino acids. Trimming removed 4 bases from V and 0 bases from J, with 10 bases in between. Germline CDR1 reads MNHEY; CDR2 reads SVGAGI. The CDR3: CASSSGFGSNQPQHF. CDR3 coding DNA: TGTGCCAGCAGTTCAGGGTTCGGTAGCAATCAGCCCCAGCATTTT.

This clonotype was found once. The chain employs TRBV14 and TRBJ2-7; 11 bases line up with TRBD2. Germline assignment: CDR1 SGHDN and CDR2 FVKESK. V shed 3 bases, J shed 4 bases, and the junction held 5 bases outside the gene matches. The CDR3 consists of 15 residues. CDR3 in DNA: TGTGCCAGCAGCCACACTAGCGGGGGAGAGTACGAGCAGTACTTC. Translating it yields CASSHTSGGEYEQYF.

This clonotype was seen a handful of times. This chain connects TRBV7-2 to TRBJ1-1; tentatively, D is TRBD1 (5 bases). The CDR3 contains 13 residues. With 8 bases removed from V and 1 base from J, the gap between germline ends came to 11 bases. Germline CDR1 reads SGHTA; CDR2 reads FQGNSA. CDR3 residues: CASAVGGNTEAFF. The DNA for the CDR3 is TGTGCCAGCGCCGTTGGGGGGAACACTGAAGCTTTCTTT.

V and J are TRBV7-2 and TRBJ2-7; D tentatively reads TRBD1 or TRBD2 (5 bases each). V was clipped by 5 bases and J by 4 bases, with 18 bases between them. This CDR3 has 15 amino acids. CDR1 and CDR2 from the germline V gene are SGHTA and FQGNSA. Here the CDR3 reads CASSTGDVTSYEQYF. The CDR3 DNA reads as TGTGCCAGCAGCACCGGGGACGTGACAAGTTACGAGCAGTACTTC.

The V and J genes are TRBV5-1 and TRBJ2-5, with 10 bases fitting TRBD2. J gave up 5 bases and V 2 bases, and 9 bases lay outside the gene matches. Germline V lookup: CDR1 SGHRS, CDR2 YFSETQ. The CDR3 consists of 16 residues. The CDR3 protein is CASSFAPAGGSETQYF. CDR3 DNA: TGCGCCAGCAGCTTTGCCCCAGCGGGGGGGAGTGAGACCCAGTACTTC. Full variable domain (remainder filled in from reference TRBV5-1 and TRBJ2-5): KAGVTQTPRYLIKTRGQQVTLSCSPISGHRSVSWYQQTPGQGLQFLFEYFSETQRNKGNFPGRFSGRQFSNSRSEMNVSTLELGDSALYLCASSFAPAGGSETQYFGPGTRLLVL.

The CDR3 bases are TGCAGTGCCGTGGAGGTAGCCAAAAACATTCAGTACTTC. Its translation is CSAVEVAKNIQYF. The V call is TRBV20-1, the J call TRBJ2-4; the D gene is possibly TRBD2 (5 bases). The CDR3 extends over 13 amino acids. V lost 6 bases, J lost 0 bases, and 9 bases lay in between. Germline assignment: CDR1 DFQATT and CDR2 SNEGSKA (reference sequence).

The CDR3 region is CASSPGLAGGFGEQYF. CDR3 coding DNA: TGTGCCAGCAGTCCGGGACTAGCGGGGGGGTTTGGTGAGCAGTACTTC. The gene calls are TRBV12-3 or TRBV12-4 and TRBJ2-5, with TRBD2 matching 16 bases. CDR3 size: 16 residues. The V and J ends lost 5 bases and 11 bases, in that order; junction bases with no gene match: 11.

V gene TRBV4-1 combines with J gene TRBJ2-5; 8 positions match TRBD2. CDR1 and CDR2 (germline): MGHRA, YSYEKL. V trimming: 10 bases; J trimming: 4 bases; junction bases outside the gene matches: 17. CDR3 length: 16 amino acids. CDR3 in amino acids: CATGSSGGIKGETQYF. In nucleotides, the CDR3 is TGCGCCACAGGGTCCAGCGGGGGAATAAAGGGAGAGACCCAGTACTTC.

A note on this clonotype: A read error may be the cause here, since a much bigger clone is one base away. The rearrangement uses TRBV27 and TRBJ1-2; no definite D call. Trimming took 0 bases from V and 7 from J, leaving 12 bases between them. The CDR3 length is 14 residues. Germline V gene sequence: CDR1 MNHEY, CDR2 SMNVEV (reference sequence). The CDR3 nucleotides are TGTGCCAGCAGTTTATCCGGGTCAGAGGGTGGCTACACCTTC. Its protein is CASSLSGSEGGYTF.

This clonotype was counted a few times. The CDR3 nucleotides are TGCGCCAGCAGCCCGATAAAGGGGTCTTACGAGCAGTACTTC. Encoded protein: CASSPIKGSYEQYF. The chain links TRBV5-1 to TRBJ2-7, with D tentatively TRBD1 (5 bases). V was trimmed by 4 bases and J by 4 bases, leaving 15 bases between them. Germline V gives CDR1 SGHRS, CDR2 YFSETQ. The CDR3 length is 14 residues.

The chain has TRBV5-1 and TRBJ2-5; D unclear. Germline CDR1 is SGHRS and CDR2 is YFSETQ. The CDR3 sequence is 13 residues long. V was trimmed by 5 bases and J by 3 bases, leaving 11 bases between them. The CDR3 DNA is TGCGCCAGCAGTAAACTCCAGGAAGAGACCCAGTACTTC. Translating it yields CASSKLQEETQYF.

This clonotype has just a few counts. This sequence joins TRBV3-1 and TRBJ2-1; weak D call: TRBD2 (5 bases). V was trimmed by 3 bases and J by 7 bases, leaving 10 bases between them. The germline V gene encodes CDR1 LGHDT and CDR2 YNNKEL (reference sequence). The CDR3 is made up of 13 amino acids. The CDR3 loop is CASSHIIANEQFF. CDR3 nucleotide sequence: TGTGCCAGCAGCCATATTATAGCGAATGAGCAGTTCTTC.

In its sample, this clonotype was seen many times. In DNA, the CDR3 is TGCGCCAGCAGTAAGTTTTTTGGAGCCGATGAAGCTTTCTTT. Its translation: CASSKFFGADEAFF. J is TRBJ1-1 and V is TRBV5-1, with unresolved D. Per the germline V gene, CDR1 is SGHRS and CDR2 is YFSETQ. The CDR3 runs to 14 residues. The V gene lost 5 bases and the J gene lost 7 bases, with 18 bases spanning the gap.